This TCR beta chain was obtained from a study of spatial heterogeneity in lung cancer. Turning to the study itself: The library had UMIs, and each TCR and UMI pair averaged more than ten raw reads. Broader study findings: Relative to follow-up, resection was when ubiquitous expanded tumor TCRs appeared more in blood.

There are many counts of this clonotype. The antigen is undetermined. Germline V CDR1 and CDR2: MNHEY, SMNVEV (reference sequence). The V segment lost 3 bases and the J segment 6 bases; nucleotides outside the gene matches: 10. This CDR3 region has 16 residues. The time point: sample taken at primary tumor resection. Whole RNA, isolated from tumor, nontumor lung or frozen PBMC, was sequenced without prior sorting. All TCR cDNA molecules were individually tagged with a unique molecular identifier. Each CDR3 protein is one row after TCRdb ran MiXCR on the 5' RACE reads. The table includes 15,000 or so distinct CDR3 sequences, around a fifth detected once.

The sequence derives from a female donor with early-stage non-small cell lung cancer. The rearrangement uses TRBV27 and TRBJ1-4; 7 positions match TRBD1. Source: PBMCs, taken at surgery. The CDR3, as DNA: TGTGCCAGCAGTTTGCGGAGGGGGCGGTCATATGAAAAACTGTTTTTT. Amino acids: CASSLRRGRSYEKLFF.